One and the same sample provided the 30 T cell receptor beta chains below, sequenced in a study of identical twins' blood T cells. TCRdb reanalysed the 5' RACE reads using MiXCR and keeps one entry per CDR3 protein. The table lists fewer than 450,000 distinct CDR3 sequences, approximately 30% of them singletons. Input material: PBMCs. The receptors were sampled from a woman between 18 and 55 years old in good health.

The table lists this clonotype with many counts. As DNA, the CDR3 is TGCAGTGCTAGAGAAAACAGGAACACTGAAGCTTTCTTT. This encodes CSARENRNTEAFF. The rearrangement links TRBV20-1 to TRBJ1-1; D is ambiguous. The V gene lost 0 bases and the J gene lost 1 base, with 6 bases spanning the gap. This CDR3 spans 13 amino acids. Germline V gene data show CDR1 as DFQATT and CDR2 as SNEGSKA (reference sequence).

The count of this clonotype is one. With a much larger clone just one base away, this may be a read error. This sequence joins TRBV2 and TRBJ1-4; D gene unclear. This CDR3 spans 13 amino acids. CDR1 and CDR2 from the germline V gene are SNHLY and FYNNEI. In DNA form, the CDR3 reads TGTGCCACCTCGGTGGGGAGAGGTGAAAAACTGCTTTTT. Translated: CATSVGRGEKLLF. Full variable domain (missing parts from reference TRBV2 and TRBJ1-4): EPEVTQTPSHQVTQMGQEVILRCVPISNHLYFYWYRQILGQKVEFLVSFYNNEISEKSEIFDDQFSVERPDGSNFTLKIRSTKLEDSAMYFCATSVGRGEKLLFGSGTQLSVL.

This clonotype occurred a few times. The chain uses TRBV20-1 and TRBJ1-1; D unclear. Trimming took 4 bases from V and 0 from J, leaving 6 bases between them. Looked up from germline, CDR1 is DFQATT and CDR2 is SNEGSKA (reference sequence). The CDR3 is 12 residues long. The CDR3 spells CSAMRMNTEAFF. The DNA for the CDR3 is TGCAGTGCTATGCGCATGAACACTGAAGCTTTCTTT.

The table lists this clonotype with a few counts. CDR3 protein: CASPRGHFNQPQHF. The CDR3, as DNA: TGTGCCTCCCCTCGGGGACACTTCAATCAGCCCCAGCATTTT. This chain connects TRBV6-2 or TRBV6-3 to TRBJ1-5; weak D call: TRBD1 (6 bases). The CDR3 totals 14 residues. The germline CDR1 and CDR2 sequences are MNHEY and SVGEGT. V lost 11 bases and J lost 3, with 17 bases in between.

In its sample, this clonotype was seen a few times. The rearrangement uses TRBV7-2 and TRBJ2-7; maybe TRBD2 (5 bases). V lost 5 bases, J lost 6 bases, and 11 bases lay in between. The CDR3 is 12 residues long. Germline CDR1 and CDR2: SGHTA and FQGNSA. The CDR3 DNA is TGTGCCAGCAGCCTCTATAGCGTCGAGCAGTACTTC. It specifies CASSLYSVEQYF. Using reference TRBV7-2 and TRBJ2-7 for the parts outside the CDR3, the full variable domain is GAGVSQSPSNKVTEKGKDVELRCDPISGHTALYWYRQSLGQGLEFLIYFQGNSAPDKSGLPSDRFSAERTGGSVSTLTIQRTQQEDSAVYLCASSLYSVEQYFGPGTRLTVT.

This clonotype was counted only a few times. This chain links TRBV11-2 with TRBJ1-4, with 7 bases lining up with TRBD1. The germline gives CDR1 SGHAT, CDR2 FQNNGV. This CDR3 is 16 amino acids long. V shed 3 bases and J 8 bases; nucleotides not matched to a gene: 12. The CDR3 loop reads CASSFRHRGGGEKLFF. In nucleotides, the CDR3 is TGTGCCAGCAGCTTCAGGCACAGGGGCGGAGGCGAAAAACTGTTTTTT.

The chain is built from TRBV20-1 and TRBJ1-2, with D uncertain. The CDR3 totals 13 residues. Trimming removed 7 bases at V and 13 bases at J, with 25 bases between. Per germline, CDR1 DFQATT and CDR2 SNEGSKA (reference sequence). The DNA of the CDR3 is TGCAGTGTCCCAGGTGGACCGCGTGGGGAGAGCACCTTC. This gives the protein CSVPGGPRGESTF.

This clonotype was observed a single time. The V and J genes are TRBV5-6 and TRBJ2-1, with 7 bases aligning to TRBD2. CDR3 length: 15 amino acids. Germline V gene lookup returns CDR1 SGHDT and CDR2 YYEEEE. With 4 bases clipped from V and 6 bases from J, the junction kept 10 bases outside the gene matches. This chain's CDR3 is CASSPGLLSLNEQFF. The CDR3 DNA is TGTGCCAGCAGCCCGGGACTACTTTCCCTCAATGAGCAGTTCTTC.

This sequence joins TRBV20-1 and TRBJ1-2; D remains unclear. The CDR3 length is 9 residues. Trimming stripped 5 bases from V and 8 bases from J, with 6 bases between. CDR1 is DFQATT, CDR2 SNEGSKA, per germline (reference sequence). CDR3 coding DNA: TGCAGTGCTCTCCGGGGCTACACCTTC. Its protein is CSALRGYTF.

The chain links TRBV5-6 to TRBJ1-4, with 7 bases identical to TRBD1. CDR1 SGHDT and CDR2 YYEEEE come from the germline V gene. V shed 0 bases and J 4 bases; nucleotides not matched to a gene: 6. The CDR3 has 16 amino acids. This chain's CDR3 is CASSLVGDSYNEKLFF. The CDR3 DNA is TGTGCCAGCAGCTTGGTTGGGGACAGCTATAATGAAAAACTGTTTTTT. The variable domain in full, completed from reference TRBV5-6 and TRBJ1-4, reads DAGVTQSPTHLIKTRGQQVTLRCSPKSGHDTVSWYQQALGQGPQFIFQYYEEEERQRGNFPDRFSGHQFPNYSSELNVNALLLGDSALYLCASSLVGDSYNEKLFFGSGTQLSVL.

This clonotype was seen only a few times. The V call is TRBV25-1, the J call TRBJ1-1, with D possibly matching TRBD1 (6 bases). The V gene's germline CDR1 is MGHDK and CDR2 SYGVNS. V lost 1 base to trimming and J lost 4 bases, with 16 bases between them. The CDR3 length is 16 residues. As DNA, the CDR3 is TGTGCCAGCAGTGAATTACGGGACGGAGGGGGCACTGAAGCTTTCTTT. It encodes CASSELRDGGGTEAFF.

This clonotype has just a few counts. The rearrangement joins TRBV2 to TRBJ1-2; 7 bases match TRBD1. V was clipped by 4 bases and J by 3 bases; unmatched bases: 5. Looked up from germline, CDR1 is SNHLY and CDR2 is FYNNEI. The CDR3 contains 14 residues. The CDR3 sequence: CASSAWTGHYGYTF. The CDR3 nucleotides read TGTGCCAGCAGTGCATGGACAGGCCACTATGGCTACACCTTC.

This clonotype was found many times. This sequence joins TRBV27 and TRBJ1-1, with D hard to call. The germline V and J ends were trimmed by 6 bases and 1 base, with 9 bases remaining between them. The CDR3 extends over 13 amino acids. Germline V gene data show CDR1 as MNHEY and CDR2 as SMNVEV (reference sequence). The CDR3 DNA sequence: TGTGCCAGCAGAACTCGGCAGAACACTGAAGCTTTCTTT. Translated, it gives CASRTRQNTEAFF.

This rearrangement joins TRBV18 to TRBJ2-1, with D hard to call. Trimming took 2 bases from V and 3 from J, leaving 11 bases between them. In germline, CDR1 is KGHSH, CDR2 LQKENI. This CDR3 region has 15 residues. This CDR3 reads CASSPGNIIYNEQFF. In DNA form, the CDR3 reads TGTGCCAGCTCACCAGGCAACATCATCTACAATGAGCAGTTCTTC.

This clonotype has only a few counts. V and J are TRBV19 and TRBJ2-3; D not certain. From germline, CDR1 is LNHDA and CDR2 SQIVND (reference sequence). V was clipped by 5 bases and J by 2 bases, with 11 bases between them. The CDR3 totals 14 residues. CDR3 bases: TGTGCCAGTAGTCGGTACGGAATCACAGATACGCAGTATTTT. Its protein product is CASSRYGITDTQYF. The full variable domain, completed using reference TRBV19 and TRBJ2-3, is DGGITQSPKYLFRKEGQNVTLSCEQNLNHDAMYWYRQDPGQGLRLIYYSQIVNDFQKGDIAEGYSVSREKKESFPLTVTSAQKNPTAFYLCASSRYGITDTQYFGPGTRLTVL.

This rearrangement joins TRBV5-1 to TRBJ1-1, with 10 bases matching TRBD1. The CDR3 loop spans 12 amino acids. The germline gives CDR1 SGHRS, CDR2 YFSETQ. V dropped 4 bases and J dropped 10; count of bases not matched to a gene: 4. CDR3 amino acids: CASSRQGAVAFF. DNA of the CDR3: TGCGCCAGCAGCAGACAGGGGGCCGTAGCTTTCTTT.

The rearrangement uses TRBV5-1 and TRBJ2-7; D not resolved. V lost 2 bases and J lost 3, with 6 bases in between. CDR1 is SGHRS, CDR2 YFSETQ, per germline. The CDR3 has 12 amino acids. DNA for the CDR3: TGCGCCAGCAGCTTCACCTTCTACGAGCAGTACTTC. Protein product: CASSFTFYEQYF.

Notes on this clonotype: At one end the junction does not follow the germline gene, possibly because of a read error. CDR3 protein: CASSFDQRGNGQFF. Here the CDR3 DNA reads TGTGCCAGCAGCTTTGACCAAAGGGGCAATGGGCAGTTCTTC. The rearrangement uses TRBV6-2 or TRBV6-3 and TRBJ2-1; D might be TRBD1 (5 bases). Per the germline V gene, CDR1 is MNHEY and CDR2 is SVGEGT. This CDR3 comprises 14 residues.

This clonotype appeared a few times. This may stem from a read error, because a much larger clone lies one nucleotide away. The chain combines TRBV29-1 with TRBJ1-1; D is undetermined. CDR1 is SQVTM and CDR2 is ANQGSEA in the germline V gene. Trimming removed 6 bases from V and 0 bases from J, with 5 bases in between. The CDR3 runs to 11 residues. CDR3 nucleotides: TGCAGCGTGCACATGAACACTGAAGCTTTCTTT. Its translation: CSVHMNTEAFF.

The CDR3 here is CASSLVGVPGELFF. The CDR3 nucleotides read TGTGCCAGCAGCTTGGTCGGTGTGCCCGGGGAGCTGTTTTTT. The chain couples TRBV5-6 to TRBJ2-2; D remains ambiguous. The CDR3 spans 14 residues. Germline CDR1 reads SGHDT; CDR2 reads YYEEEE. V lost 0 bases, J lost 6 bases, and 9 bases lay in between.

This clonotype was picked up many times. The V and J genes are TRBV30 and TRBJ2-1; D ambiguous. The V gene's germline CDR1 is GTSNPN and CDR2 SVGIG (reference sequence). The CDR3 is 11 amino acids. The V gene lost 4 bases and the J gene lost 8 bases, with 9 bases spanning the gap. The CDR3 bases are TGTGCCTGGACGGAAAGACATGAGCAGTTCTTC. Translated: CAWTERHEQFF.

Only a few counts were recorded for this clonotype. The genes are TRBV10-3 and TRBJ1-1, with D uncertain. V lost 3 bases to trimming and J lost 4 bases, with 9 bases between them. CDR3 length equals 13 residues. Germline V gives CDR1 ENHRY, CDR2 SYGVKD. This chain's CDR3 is CAISDWVGTEAFF. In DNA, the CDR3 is TGTGCCATCAGTGATTGGGTGGGCACTGAAGCTTTCTTT.

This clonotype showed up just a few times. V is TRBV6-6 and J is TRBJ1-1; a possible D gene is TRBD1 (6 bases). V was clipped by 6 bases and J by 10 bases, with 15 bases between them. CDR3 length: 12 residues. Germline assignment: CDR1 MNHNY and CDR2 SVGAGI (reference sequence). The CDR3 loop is CASRGTTSTAFF. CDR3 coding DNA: TGTGCCAGCAGAGGGACAACTTCTACAGCTTTCTTT.

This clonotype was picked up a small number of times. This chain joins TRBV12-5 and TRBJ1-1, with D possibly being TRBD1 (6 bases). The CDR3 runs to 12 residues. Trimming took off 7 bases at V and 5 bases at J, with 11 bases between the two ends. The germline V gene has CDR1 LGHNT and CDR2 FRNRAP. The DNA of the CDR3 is TGTGCTAGTGCCAGGGGTGGGACTGAAGCTTTCTTT. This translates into CASARGGTEAFF. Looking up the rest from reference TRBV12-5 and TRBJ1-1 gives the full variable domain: DARVTQTPRHKVTEMGQEVTMRCQPILGHNTVFWYRQTMMQGLELLAYFRNRAPLDDSGMPKDRFSAEMPDATLATLKIQPSEPRDSAVYFCASARGGTEAFFGQGTRLTVV.

DNA of the CDR3: TGTGCCAGCAGCTTAGGTGGGGGTCCAGATACGCAGTATTTT. As protein: CASSLGGGPDTQYF. The chain couples TRBV7-9 to TRBJ2-3; D could derive from TRBD1 or TRBD2 (5 bases each). The V and J ends lost 1 base and 4 bases respectively, with 9 bases between them. In germline, CDR1 is SEHNR, CDR2 FQNEAQ (reference sequence). The CDR3 has 14 amino acids. Full variable domain (rest looked up from reference TRBV7-9 and TRBJ2-3): DTGVSQNPRHKITKRGQNVTFRCDPISEHNRLYWYRQTLGQGPEFLTYFQNEAQLEKSRLLSDRFSAERPKGSFSTLEIQRTEQGDSAMYLCASSLGGGPDTQYFGPGTRLTVL.

The CDR3 bases are TGTGCCAGCAGTTACTCGAGTCTGGGTTTTGGGGCTTTCTTT. Its translation: CASSYSSLGFGAFF. This chain uses TRBV6-2 or TRBV6-3 with TRBJ1-1; D is undetermined. Germline assignment: CDR1 MNHEY and CDR2 SVGEGT. V lost 0 bases and J lost 11, with 16 bases in between. The CDR3 has 14 amino acids.

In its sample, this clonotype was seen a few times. This chain's CDR3 is CASSFTAEPNEKLFF. CDR3 DNA: TGTGCCAGCTCTTTTACTGCCGAGCCTAATGAAAAACTGTTTTTT. J is TRBJ1-4 and V is TRBV6-5; D uncertain. Germline CDR1 and CDR2: MNHEY and SVGAGI. The CDR3 covers 15 residues. Trimming cost V 8 bases and J 3 bases, with 16 bases left between them.

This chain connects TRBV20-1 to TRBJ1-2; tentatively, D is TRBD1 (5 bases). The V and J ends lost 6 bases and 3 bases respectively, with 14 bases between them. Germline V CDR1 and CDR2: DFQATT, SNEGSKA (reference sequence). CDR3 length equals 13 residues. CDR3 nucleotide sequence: TGCAGTGCCGGGGACCGGAGTTACTATGGCTACACCTTC. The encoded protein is CSAGDRSYYGYTF.

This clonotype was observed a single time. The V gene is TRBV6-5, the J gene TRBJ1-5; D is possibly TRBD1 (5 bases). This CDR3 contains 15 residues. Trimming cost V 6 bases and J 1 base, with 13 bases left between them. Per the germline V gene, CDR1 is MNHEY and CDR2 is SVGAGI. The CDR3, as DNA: TGTGCCAGCAGGGAGGCAGGGTTAAGCAATCAGCCCCAGCATTTT. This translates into CASREAGLSNQPQHF.

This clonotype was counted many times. CDR3 nucleotide sequence: TGCAGCGTTGTCGACAGCAACTATGGCTACACCTTC. Residues: CSVVDSNYGYTF. The J gene is TRBJ1-2, the V gene TRBV29-1; perhaps TRBD1 as D (5 bases). The CDR3 is made up of 12 amino acids. Germline CDR1 and CDR2: SQVTM and ANQGSEA. V shed 4 bases and J shed 2 bases, with 8 bases lying between them. The whole variable domain, filled in from reference TRBV29-1 and TRBJ1-2, reads SAVISQKPSRDICQRGTSLTIQCQVDSQVTMMFWYRQQPGQSLTLIATANQGSEATYESGFVIDKFPISRPNLTFSTLTVSNMSPEDSSIYLCSVVDSNYGYTFGSGTRLTVV.